This T cell receptor (beta chain) was profiled in a study of spatial heterogeneity in lung cancer. One entry per CDR3 protein, called by TCRdb with MiXCR from the 5' RACE reads. Here the sample spans 60,000 or so distinct CDR3 sequences, about 6.3% being singletons. This clonotype was picked up many times. Time point of the sample: sample taken at primary tumor resection. The sequencing here drew on PBMCs, taken at surgery. The TCR sequence derives from a female donor with early-stage non-small cell lung cancer.

CDR3: CASSEELSSYNEQFF. CDR3 DNA: TGTGCCAGCAGTGAAGAATTAAGCTCCTACAATGAGCAGTTCTTC. The V and J genes are TRBV6-1 and TRBJ2-1; D is unresolved. The CDR3 is made up of 15 amino acids. V was shortened by 1 base and J by 0 bases, with 7 bases between the two germline ends. CDR1 MNHNS and CDR2 SASEGT come from the germline V gene.